Listed here are 22 T cell receptor beta chains from one sample, sequenced in a study of CD8+ T cells in alopecia areata. Extraction of RNA preceded its reverse transcription into cDNA, which served as the sequencing template. Method: immunoSEQ multiplex PCR; TCRdb's copy keeps in-frame clones and lacks some. Found here are a few hundred thousand clones, more than 55% of them singletons; the top ten hold 0.95% to 1.5%. Treatment noted: oral pan-JAK inhibitor, 5-10 mg twice daily. Sequencing was performed on CD4+ T cells sorted from blood, taken between weeks 43 and 45, from a patient treated with tofacitinib. Receptors originate from a human donor with alopecia areata.

V gene TRBV5-1 combines with J gene TRBJ2-2; D tentatively reads TRBD1 or TRBD2 (5 bases each). The CDR3 contains 16 residues. Trimming cost V 0 bases and J 1 base, with 10 bases left between them. The germline gives CDR1 SGHRS, CDR2 YFSETQ. This CDR3 reads CASSLAGTVNTGELFF. As DNA, the CDR3 is TGCGCCAGCAGCTTGGCAGGGACGGTGAACACCGGGGAGCTGTTTTTT. Combining the CDR3 with reference TRBV5-1 and TRBJ2-2 gives the whole variable domain KAGVTQTPRYLIKTRGQQVTLSCSPISGHRSVSWYQQTPGQGLQFLFEYFSETQRNKGNFPGRFSGRQFSNSRSEMNVSTLELGDSALYLCASSLAGTVNTGELFFGEGSRLTVL.

J is TRBJ1-6 and V is TRBV4-3; D gene ambiguous. Trimming cost V 4 bases and J 11 bases, with 12 bases left between them. This CDR3 region has 13 residues. Germline values: CDR1 LGHNA, CDR2 YSLEER. CDR3 residues: CASSRTVSTPLHF. The CDR3 DNA reads TGCGCCAGCAGCCGGACGGTCTCCACACCCCTCCACTTT.

Turning to this clone: Other DNA sequences in this specimen translate into the identical CDR3. The CDR3 DNA reads TGTGCCTGGAGTCGCAGGGGTAACACTGAAGCTTTCTTT. Translating gives CAWSRRGNTEAFF. The chain employs TRBV30 and TRBJ1-1, with a possible D match to TRBD1 (6 bases). CDR3 size: 13 residues. The V end lost 2 bases, the J end lost 2 bases, and 9 bases lay between the germline ends. CDR1 and CDR2 from the germline V gene are GTSNPN and SVGIG (reference sequence).

The chain has TRBV30 and TRBJ1-3; a weak D match, TRBD1 (6 bases). The CDR3 extends over 15 amino acids. Germline V CDR1 and CDR2: GTSNPN, SVGIG (reference sequence). Trimming took off 2 bases at V and 3 bases at J, with 14 bases between the two ends. The CDR3 DNA follows: TGTGCCTGGAGTAACGGACAGCTTCATGGAAACACCATATATTTT. It codes for CAWSNGQLHGNTIYF.

The chain links TRBV30 to TRBJ2-3; no reliable D call. This CDR3 region has 15 residues. V lost 0 bases and J 1 base, leaving 11 bases between the germline ends. Germline V CDR1 and CDR2: GTSNPN, SVGIG (reference sequence). The CDR3 here is CAWSVLSPRTDTQYF. The CDR3 coding sequence is TGTGCCTGGAGTGTACTGAGTCCCCGCACAGATACGCAGTATTTT. Full variable domain (rest looked up from reference TRBV30 and TRBJ2-3): SQTIHQWPATLVQPVGSPLSLECTVEGTSNPNLYWYRQAAGRGLQLLFYSVGIGQISSEVPQNLSASRPQDRQFILSSKKLLLSDSGFYLCAWSVLSPRTDTQYFGPGTRLTVL.

The chain carries TRBV14 and TRBJ2-7; D might be TRBD1 or TRBD2, each matching 5 bases. The germline V and J ends were trimmed by 0 bases and 3 bases, with 12 bases remaining between them. The V gene's germline CDR1 is SGHDN and CDR2 FVKESK. This CDR3 spans 15 amino acids. CDR3 bases: TGTGCCAGCAGCCAAGACCGGGGCCATTACTACGAGCAGTACTTC. It is translated as CASSQDRGHYYEQYF.

The sample holds a few counts of this clone. The chain links TRBV29-1 to TRBJ2-3; TRBD1 aligns across 7 bases. After removal of 5 bases from V and 3 bases from J, the junction contained 5 bases not matched to a gene. The germline V gene has CDR1 SQVTM and CDR2 ANQGSEA. This CDR3 region has 13 residues. The CDR3 loop reads CSVNPTGTDTQYF. The CDR3, as DNA: TGCAGCGTTAATCCGACAGGGACAGATACGCAGTATTTT.

This clone was seen only a few times. The rearrangement joins TRBV18 to TRBJ1-1; weak D call: TRBD1 (5 bases). The V end lost 3 bases, the J end lost 1 base, and 15 bases lay between the germline ends. Per germline, CDR1 KGHSH and CDR2 LQKENI. The CDR3 covers 16 residues. CDR3 amino acids: CASSPRSGGGNTEAFF. The CDR3 DNA follows: TGTGCCAGCTCACCCCGTTCGGGGGGAGGGAACACTGAAGCTTTCTTT.

This chain connects TRBV30 to TRBJ1-1, with unresolved D. V was shortened by 0 bases and J by 6 bases, with 20 bases between the two germline ends. Germline V lookup: CDR1 GTSNPN, CDR2 SVGIG (reference sequence). The CDR3 contains 16 residues. This chain's CDR3 is CAWSVRLAVEIPEAFF. The CDR3 region has the DNA TGTGCCTGGAGTGTACGATTGGCAGTGGAGATCCCTGAAGCTTTCTTT.

This clone was seen a handful of times. The rearrangement joins TRBV4-3 to TRBJ2-7; 7 bases map to TRBD1. The CDR3 is 17 amino acids. Per the germline V gene, CDR1 is LGHNA and CDR2 is YSLEER. The ends lost 4 bases at V and 0 bases at J; junction bases unmatched: 12. CDR3 in amino acids: CASSRSILQGSSYEQYF. CDR3 DNA sequence: TGCGCCAGCAGCCGATCAATCTTACAGGGGAGCTCCTACGAGCAGTACTTC.

This CDR3 is CSVIGYSYEQYF. In DNA form, the CDR3 reads TGCAGCGTTATAGGGTACTCCTACGAGCAGTACTTC. The chain is built from TRBV29-1 and TRBJ2-7; D remains ambiguous. With 5 bases removed from V and 0 bases from J, the gap between germline ends came to 8 bases. Germline V gene lookup returns CDR1 SQVTM and CDR2 ANQGSEA. The CDR3 covers 12 residues.

The chain is built from TRBV25-1 and TRBJ1-2; no definite D call. The CDR3 totals 12 residues. The V end lost 5 bases, the J end lost 8 bases, and 12 bases lay between the germline ends. Germline CDR1 is MGHDK and CDR2 is SYGVNS. The CDR3 DNA reads TGTGCCAGCAGTATCCGGGCGGAAGGCTACACCTTC. It encodes CASSIRAEGYTF.

This rearrangement joins TRBV5-1 to TRBJ2-1; TRBD2 is a possible D gene (6 bases). CDR3 length: 13 residues. The ends were cut back, 2 bases at V and 8 bases at J, with 11 bases in the middle. CDR1 is SGHRS, CDR2 YFSETQ, per germline. The CDR3 loop reads CASSFTSSDEQFF. The CDR3 nucleotides are TGCGCCAGCAGCTTTACTAGCTCGGATGAGCAGTTCTTC.

There are a few counts of this clone. The chain couples TRBV11-3 to TRBJ2-2; D remains unclear. The germline CDR1 and CDR2 sequences are SGHNT and YENEEA. Deletions cut 7 bases from V and 4 bases from J, with 7 bases between. The CDR3 is 12 amino acids. The CDR3 DNA follows: TGTGCCAGCAATGGGTTCACCGGGGAGCTGTTTTTT. Its protein product is CASNGFTGELFF.

The chain has TRBV29-1 and TRBJ2-2; 8 nucleotides align to TRBD1. Looked up from germline, CDR1 is SQVTM and CDR2 is ANQGSEA. The V gene end was trimmed by 5 bases and the J gene end by 5 bases; junction bases not matched to a gene: 10. The CDR3 loop spans 15 amino acids. CDR3 loop: CSVIGQGKGTGELFF. As DNA, the CDR3 is TGCAGCGTTATAGGACAGGGTAAAGGAACCGGGGAGCTGTTTTTT.

This sequence joins TRBV2 and TRBJ1-6; D not resolved. The V end lost 6 bases, the J end lost 8 bases, and 5 bases lay between the germline ends. The CDR3 totals 11 residues. Germline-derived CDR1 and CDR2 are SNHLY and FYNNEI. This chain's CDR3 is CASRRDSPLHF. The CDR3 DNA reads as TGTGCCAGCAGGAGGGATTCACCCCTCCACTTT.

This clone has just a few counts. The V gene is TRBV12-5, the J gene TRBJ2-1; unclear D gene. Germline V gene sequence: CDR1 LGHNT, CDR2 FRNRAP. The V end lost 7 bases, the J end lost 5 bases, and 15 bases lay between the germline ends. The CDR3 totals 14 residues. CDR3 nucleotides: TGTGCTAGTGCCGCCCGTAACCAAAACAATGAGCAGTTCTTC. Protein: CASAARNQNNEQFF.

This clone was found a few times. The rearrangement joins TRBV11-3 to TRBJ2-1; D not certain. Between the trimmed V and J ends, which lost 5 bases and 9 bases, there was a span of 11 bases. This CDR3 is 12 amino acids long. Germline values: CDR1 SGHNT, CDR2 YENEEA. This chain's CDR3 is CASSPSHVEQFF. DNA of the CDR3: TGTGCCAGCAGCCCCTCTCATGTTGAGCAGTTCTTC.

This chain joins TRBV29-1 and TRBJ1-5, with TRBD1 matching 7 bases. Germline trimming cut 6 bases from V and 6 bases from J; bases unmatched to any gene: 8. This CDR3 has 13 residues. Per the germline V gene, CDR1 is SQVTM and CDR2 is ANQGSEA. DNA of the CDR3: TGCAGCGTCGTAGGGACAGTGGGTCAGCCCCAGCATTTT. It codes for CSVVGTVGQPQHF.

This clone is a singleton in its sample. J is TRBJ1-6 and V is TRBV7-2; unclear D gene. The CDR3 loop spans 14 amino acids. Trimming removed 3 bases at V and 5 bases at J, with 8 bases between. CDR1 SGHTA and CDR2 FQGNSA come from the germline V gene. CDR3 bases: TGTGCCAGCAGCTTCTACGGGAATAATTCACCCCTCCACTTT. Its translation: CASSFYGNNSPLHF.

The chain recombines TRBV7-3 with TRBJ2-5; D might be TRBD2 (5 bases). CDR1 and CDR2 from the germline V gene are SGHTA and FQGTGA. This CDR3 has 13 residues. The V and J ends lost 3 bases and 5 bases respectively, with 10 bases between them. CDR3 sequence: CASSFGEAETQYF. In nucleotides, the CDR3 is TGTGCCAGCAGCTTCGGGGAAGCCGAGACCCAGTACTTC.

This clone turned up a few times. The rearrangement uses TRBV6-5 and TRBJ1-5; D possibly corresponds to TRBD1 (6 bases). The CDR3 runs to 13 residues. Germline CDR1 is MNHEY and CDR2 is SVGAGI. Between the trimmed V and J ends, which lost 7 bases and 5 bases, there was a span of 12 bases. Here the CDR3 reads CASTPGAYQPQHF. DNA of the CDR3: TGTGCCAGCACTCCAGGGGCGTATCAGCCCCAGCATTTT.